These 32 T cell receptor beta chains were all obtained from the same sample, sequenced in a study of beta chain features in type 1 diabetes. Expressed TCRB transcripts were sequenced after all isolated RNA was converted to cDNA. Repertoires were generated with immunoSEQ multiplex PCR, while TCRdb's copy carries only in-frame clones and drops some. The table has 350,000 to 450,000 clones, approximately 15% seen once; the top ten hold approximately 0.035%. Source material: naive CD4+ T cells from blood. The origin of the receptors is a man aged 25-45 years in good health.

This chain joins TRBV29-1 and TRBJ1-5; no definite D call. The CDR3 contains 12 residues. From germline, CDR1 is SQVTM and CDR2 ANQGSEA. V gave up 6 bases and J gave up 4 bases, with 10 bases separating them. This CDR3 reads CSVGDGNQPQHF. The DNA of the CDR3 is TGCAGCGTGGGAGATGGGAATCAGCCCCAGCATTTT.

This clone was seen a few times. The chain links TRBV29-1 to TRBJ2-2; no firm D call. The CDR3 spans 12 residues. V lost 5 bases to trimming and J lost 1 base, with 5 bases between them. The germline gives CDR1 SQVTM, CDR2 ANQGSEA. The CDR3 DNA follows: TGCAGCGTTTACAGGAACACCGGGGAGCTGTTTTTT. Translated, it gives CSVYRNTGELFF.

The J gene is TRBJ2-2, the V gene TRBV7-7; possible D gene TRBD2, 5 bases. The CDR3 has 13 amino acids. V lost 4 bases, J lost 6 bases, and 9 bases lay in between. Looked up from germline, CDR1 is SSHAT and CDR2 is FNYEAQ (reference sequence). This CDR3 is CASSSREAGELFF. The CDR3 DNA sequence: TGTGCCAGCAGCTCCCGGGAAGCCGGGGAGCTGTTTTTT. Variable domain in full (rest from reference TRBV7-7 and TRBJ2-2): GAGVSQSPRYKVTKRGQDVTLRCDPISSHATLYWYQQALGQGPEFLTYFNYEAQPDKSGLPSDRFSAERPEGSISTLTIQRTEQRDSAMYRCASSSREAGELFFGEGSRLTVL.

The table lists this clone with a few counts. The chain recombines TRBV25-1 with TRBJ1-2, with D unresolved. The length of the CDR3 is 13 residues. Trimming cost V 6 bases and J 0 bases, with 8 bases left between them. From germline, CDR1 is MGHDK and CDR2 SYGVNS. The CDR3 is CASSYRANYGYTF. The DNA of the CDR3 is TGTGCCAGCAGCTACAGAGCTAACTATGGCTACACCTTC.

The chain joins TRBV6-1 to TRBJ2-7, with TRBD1 matching over 8 bases. Trimming took 7 bases from V and 6 from J; bases not matched to a gene: 11. Per the germline V gene, CDR1 is MNHNS and CDR2 is SASEGT. CDR3 size: 14 residues. This CDR3 reads CASIMDRVRGEQYV. CDR3 bases: TGTGCCAGCATTATGGACAGGGTTCGCGGCGAGCAGTACGTC.

This clone has only a few counts. V gene TRBV9 combines with J gene TRBJ2-2; weak D call: TRBD2 (5 bases). The CDR3 is 16 residues long. Trimming cost V 3 bases and J 4 bases, with 16 bases left between them. Germline CDR1 is SGDLS and CDR2 is YYNGEE. CDR3 bases: TGTGCCAGCAGCGAGCGGACTCGGACCCTCACCGGGGAGCTGTTTTTT. Amino acids: CASSERTRTLTGELFF.

In its sample, this clone was seen a few times. This sequence joins TRBV27 and TRBJ2-5; no definite D call. Germline assignment: CDR1 MNHEY and CDR2 SMNVEV (reference sequence). The CDR3 has 16 amino acids. With 2 bases removed from V and 0 bases from J, the gap between germline ends came to 13 bases. CDR3 residues: CASSLKALAYQETQYF. The CDR3 DNA reads TGTGCCAGCAGTTTAAAGGCATTAGCTTACCAAGAGACCCAGTACTTC.

V gene TRBV5-4 combines with J gene TRBJ1-6; D gene uncertain. This CDR3 is 15 amino acids long. Germline V gene lookup returns CDR1 SGHNT and CDR2 YYREEE (reference sequence). V was trimmed by 1 base and J by 7 bases, leaving 12 bases between them. The CDR3 sequence: CASSLNRTRNSPLHF. The CDR3 nucleotides are TGTGCCAGCAGCTTGAATAGGACTCGGAATTCACCCCTCCACTTT. Looking up the rest from reference TRBV5-4 and TRBJ1-6 gives the full variable domain: ETGVTQSPTHLIKTRGQQVTLRCSSQSGHNTVSWYQQALGQGPQFIFQYYREEENGRGNFPPRFSGLQFPNYSSELNVNALELDDSALYLCASSLNRTRNSPLHFGNGTRLTVT.

This clone appeared a few times. This chain uses TRBV6-5 with TRBJ2-1; 11 bases are shared with TRBD2. The trim removed 6 bases at V and 8 bases at J, leaving 6 bases unmatched. Germline V gene sequence: CDR1 MNHEY, CDR2 SVGAGI. The CDR3 contains 14 residues. The CDR3 is CASRETSGNDEQFF. As DNA, the CDR3 is TGTGCCAGCAGAGAGACTAGCGGGAACGATGAGCAGTTCTTC.

The J gene is TRBJ2-7, the V gene TRBV13; 7 bases fit TRBD2. The germline CDR1 and CDR2 sequences are PRHDT and FYEKMQ (reference sequence). The trim removed 4 bases at V and 2 bases at J, leaving 11 bases unmatched. This CDR3 contains 16 residues. The DNA of the CDR3 is TGTGCCAGCAGCTCCCTGGGGAGCGGGACCCCCTACGAGCAGTACGTC. It encodes CASSSLGSGTPYEQYV.

The V and J genes are TRBV29-1 and TRBJ1-1; 8 nucleotides align to TRBD1. CDR1 and CDR2 from the germline V gene are SQVTM and ANQGSEA. The ends lost 6 bases at V and 5 bases at J; junction bases unmatched: 14. This CDR3 has 15 amino acids. Written as DNA, the CDR3 is TGCAGCGTCCACCGACAGGGGACCCGCATGACTGAAGCTTTCTTT. This translates into CSVHRQGTRMTEAFF.

The rearrangement links TRBV27 to TRBJ1-2; D is undetermined. The germline V and J ends were trimmed by 5 bases and 1 base, with 8 bases remaining between them. This CDR3 contains 13 residues. CDR1 and CDR2 from the germline V gene are MNHEY and SMNVEV (reference sequence). Written as DNA, the CDR3 is TGTGCCAGCAGTCTGACACTTAACTATGGCTACACCTTC. Amino acid sequence: CASSLTLNYGYTF.

This chain joins TRBV2 and TRBJ2-2; TRBD2 is a possible D gene (6 bases). The CDR3 is 15 amino acids. Germline CDR1 and CDR2: SNHLY and FYNNEI. Trimming cost V 7 bases and J 4 bases, with 16 bases left between them. The CDR3 loop reads CASIKGTSVTGELFF. The CDR3 DNA reads TGTGCCAGCATTAAGGGGACTTCGGTCACCGGGGAGCTGTTTTTT.

Only a few counts were recorded for this clone. The chain is built from TRBV5-4 and TRBJ2-1; D is ambiguous. Looked up from germline, CDR1 is SGHNT and CDR2 is YYREEE (reference sequence). V lost 5 bases and J 2 bases, leaving 5 bases between the germline ends. This CDR3 is built from 12 residues. CDR3 amino acids: CASSRTYNEQFF. The CDR3 DNA sequence: TGTGCCAGCAGTCGAACCTACAATGAGCAGTTCTTC.

This clone showed up just a few times. V gene TRBV5-1 combines with J gene TRBJ2-2; D is ambiguous. CDR1 and CDR2 from the germline V gene are SGHRS and YFSETQ. This CDR3 has 12 amino acids. V gave up 0 bases and J gave up 6 bases, with 3 bases separating them. The CDR3 DNA is TGCGCCAGCAGCTTGGTTGCCGGGGAGCTGTTTTTT. Translated, it gives CASSLVAGELFF.

The chain joins TRBV5-1 to TRBJ1-2; no firm D call. CDR3 length: 14 amino acids. V lost 4 bases and J lost 8, with 18 bases in between. The germline gives CDR1 SGHRS, CDR2 YFSETQ. CDR3 in amino acids: CASSPREGGSGYTF. In nucleotides, the CDR3 is TGCGCCAGCAGCCCCCGTGAGGGTGGTAGCGGCTACACCTTC.

This clone has more than one count but fewer than ten. This rearrangement joins TRBV5-1 to TRBJ2-3, with 8 bases identical to TRBD2. The CDR3 is 17 amino acids. The germline gives CDR1 SGHRS, CDR2 YFSETQ. V trimming: 3 bases; J trimming: 4 bases; junction bases outside the gene matches: 13. CDR3 DNA sequence: TGCGCCAGCAGCTGGGGCGATTTTAGCGGGGCCGCAGATACGCAGTATTTT. Its translation is CASSWGDFSGAADTQYF.

The genes are TRBV30 and TRBJ2-1; D not resolved. Trimming shortened V by 8 bases and J by 8 bases, and 4 bases separated the two germline ends. CDR1 and CDR2 from the germline V gene are GTSNPN and SVGIG (reference sequence). The CDR3 runs to 8 residues. The CDR3 DNA reads as TGTGCCATTTATGAGCAGTTCTTC. Translating gives CAIYEQFF. The variable domain in full, with the rest retrieved from reference TRBV30 and TRBJ2-1, is SQTIHQWPATLVQPVGSPLSLECTVEGTSNPNLYWYRQAAGRGLQLLFYSVGIGQISSEVPQNLSASRPQDRQFILSSKKLLLSDSGFYLCAIYEQFFGPGTRLTVL.

This clone was counted a few times. This chain connects TRBV18 to TRBJ2-2; no firm D call. The CDR3 runs to 15 residues. V gave up 4 bases and J gave up 4 bases, with 13 bases separating them. CDR1 is KGHSH, CDR2 LQKENI, per germline. As DNA, the CDR3 is TGTGCCAGCTCACTTATTGGGTTGACCACCGGGGAGCTGTTTTTT. Translating gives CASSLIGLTTGELFF. Complete variable domain (other parts from reference TRBV18 and TRBJ2-2): NAGVMQNPRHLVRRRGQEARLRCSPMKGHSHVYWYRQLPEEGLKFMVYLQKENIIDESGMPKERFSAEFPKEGPSILRIQQVVRGDSAAYFCASSLIGLTTGELFFGEGSRLTVL.

The J gene is TRBJ1-2, the V gene TRBV5-1; TRBD1 matches at 8 bases. The CDR3 loop spans 16 amino acids. Germline V gives CDR1 SGHRS, CDR2 YFSETQ. Trimming cost V 1 base and J 4 bases; bases outside gene matches: 9. In DNA, the CDR3 is TGCGCCAGCAGCTTGACGGTCCGGCAGGGGGCCTATGGCTACACCTTC. Its translation is CASSLTVRQGAYGYTF.

The chain joins TRBV5-1 to TRBJ2-5, with 12 bases aligning to TRBD2. The trim removed 4 bases at V and 1 base at J, leaving 5 bases unmatched. The germline V gene has CDR1 SGHRS and CDR2 YFSETQ. The length of the CDR3 is 16 residues. The CDR3 here is CASSQGLAGIQETQYF. CDR3 bases: TGCGCCAGCAGCCAAGGACTAGCGGGGATCCAAGAGACCCAGTACTTC. Full variable domain (remainder filled in from reference TRBV5-1 and TRBJ2-5): KAGVTQTPRYLIKTRGQQVTLSCSPISGHRSVSWYQQTPGQGLQFLFEYFSETQRNKGNFPGRFSGRQFSNSRSEMNVSTLELGDSALYLCASSQGLAGIQETQYFGPGTRLLVL.

V and J are TRBV4-3 and TRBJ2-3; D uncertain. Trimming took off 3 bases at V and 4 bases at J, with 8 bases between the two ends. Germline values: CDR1 LGHNA, CDR2 YSLEER. The CDR3 is 13 amino acids. CDR3: CASSQRPADTQYF. CDR3 coding DNA: TGCGCCAGCAGCCAGAGACCAGCAGATACGCAGTATTTT.

The chain uses TRBV11-2 and TRBJ2-3, with D tentatively TRBD2 (5 bases). From germline, CDR1 is SGHAT and CDR2 FQNNGV. This CDR3 has 15 amino acids. Trimming cost V 0 bases and J 0 bases, with 7 bases left between them. For the CDR3, the DNA is TGTGCCAGCAGCTTAGAATGGACTAGCACAGATACGCAGTATTTT. This encodes CASSLEWTSTDTQYF. The whole variable domain, remainder taken from reference TRBV11-2 and TRBJ2-3, is EAGVAQSPRYKIIEKRQSVAFWCNPISGHATLYWYQQILGQGPKLLIQFQNNGVVDDSQLPKDRFSAERLKGVDSTLKIQPAKLEDSAVYLCASSLEWTSTDTQYFGPGTRLTVL.

J is TRBJ2-3 and V is TRBV7-9; no reliable D call. CDR3 length: 17 residues. Germline V lookup: CDR1 SEHNR, CDR2 FQNEAQ (reference sequence). The V end was cut by 2 bases, the J end by 3 bases, with 18 bases between. CDR3 sequence: CASSLMGSIVVTDTQYF. The DNA for the CDR3 is TGTGCCAGCAGCTTAATGGGATCTATAGTCGTTACAGATACGCAGTATTTT.

This clone has more than one count but fewer than ten. The rearrangement uses TRBV19 and TRBJ2-1, with D unclear. Germline CDR1 reads LNHDA; CDR2 reads SQIVND (reference sequence). Deletions cut 6 bases from V and 5 bases from J, with 11 bases between. This CDR3 is built from 13 residues. The CDR3 DNA reads as TGTGCCAGTAGCCCCGGAGCTAACAATGAGCAGTTCTTC. Its protein is CASSPGANNEQFF. Using reference TRBV19 and TRBJ2-1 for the parts outside the CDR3, the full variable domain is DGGITQSPKYLFRKEGQNVTLSCEQNLNHDAMYWYRQDPGQGLRLIYYSQIVNDFQKGDIAEGYSVSREKKESFPLTVTSAQKNPTAFYLCASSPGANNEQFFGPGTRLTVL.

Only a few counts were recorded for this clone. This chain connects TRBV19 to TRBJ2-3, with D perhaps TRBD1 (5 bases). The CDR3 has 13 amino acids. Germline V gene data show CDR1 as LNHDA and CDR2 as SQIVND (reference sequence). V lost 1 base and J lost 4, with 6 bases in between. CDR3 loop: CASSIGTSDTQYF. The CDR3 coding sequence is TGTGCCAGTAGTATAGGGACATCAGATACGCAGTATTTT.

This clone was seen only once. The V and J genes are TRBV7-9 and TRBJ2-7; the match to TRBD1 covers 9 bases. The V and J ends lost 5 bases and 2 bases, in that order; junction bases with no gene match: 4. The CDR3 extends over 14 amino acids. Germline-derived CDR1 and CDR2 are SEHNR and FQNEAQ (reference sequence). CDR3 amino acids: CASSKQGAAYEQYF. As DNA, the CDR3 is TGTGCCAGCAGCAAACAGGGGGCAGCCTACGAGCAGTACTTC.

The chain couples TRBV11-3 to TRBJ2-1; 8 nucleotides line up with TRBD2. The CDR3 totals 14 residues. Trimming at V came to 1 base and at J to 9 bases, leaving 5 bases not matched to a gene. CDR1 is SGHNT and CDR2 is YENEEA in the germline V gene. The CDR3 is CASSLVLAETEQFF. CDR3 bases: TGTGCCAGCAGCTTAGTACTAGCGGAGACTGAGCAGTTCTTC.

The rearrangement links TRBV2 to TRBJ2-7; 8 bases agree with TRBD2. The length of the CDR3 is 13 residues. V gave up 8 bases and J gave up 1 base; unmatched junction bases: 4. CDR1 and CDR2 from the germline V gene are SNHLY and FYNNEI. CDR3 residues: CASGRGASYEQYF. The CDR3, as DNA: TGTGCCAGCGGGCGGGGGGCATCCTACGAGCAGTACTTC. Full variable domain (rest looked up from reference TRBV2 and TRBJ2-7): EPEVTQTPSHQVTQMGQEVILRCVPISNHLYFYWYRQILGQKVEFLVSFYNNEISEKSEIFDDQFSVERPDGSNFTLKIRSTKLEDSAMYFCASGRGASYEQYFGPGTRLTVT.

This chain uses TRBV28 with TRBJ1-5; 9 bases match TRBD1. The CDR3 has 13 amino acids. From germline, CDR1 is MDHEN and CDR2 SYDVKM. The ends lost 10 bases at V and 3 bases at J; junction bases unmatched: 4. CDR3 amino acids: CAIGQGNNQPQHF. The CDR3 coding sequence is TGTGCCATTGGACAGGGGAACAATCAGCCCCAGCATTTT.

This clone was observed a handful of times. V is TRBV30 and J is TRBJ1-1; possibly TRBD1 for D (5 bases). From germline, CDR1 is GTSNPN and CDR2 SVGIG (reference sequence). V lost 2 bases to trimming and J lost 1 base, with 11 bases between them. The CDR3 extends over 14 amino acids. The CDR3 coding sequence is TGTGCCTGGAGTCGACGACAGACGAACACTGAAGCTTTCTTT. Translated: CAWSRRQTNTEAFF.

V usage is TRBV7-2 and J usage is TRBJ1-5; D not certain. V gave up 5 bases and J gave up 2 bases, with 19 bases separating them. The CDR3 length is 17 residues. Germline V CDR1 and CDR2: SGHTA, FQGNSA. The CDR3 loop is CASSPVRVSYGNQPQHF. The CDR3, as DNA: TGTGCCAGCAGCCCCGTCCGAGTTTCCTATGGCAATCAGCCCCAGCATTTT.